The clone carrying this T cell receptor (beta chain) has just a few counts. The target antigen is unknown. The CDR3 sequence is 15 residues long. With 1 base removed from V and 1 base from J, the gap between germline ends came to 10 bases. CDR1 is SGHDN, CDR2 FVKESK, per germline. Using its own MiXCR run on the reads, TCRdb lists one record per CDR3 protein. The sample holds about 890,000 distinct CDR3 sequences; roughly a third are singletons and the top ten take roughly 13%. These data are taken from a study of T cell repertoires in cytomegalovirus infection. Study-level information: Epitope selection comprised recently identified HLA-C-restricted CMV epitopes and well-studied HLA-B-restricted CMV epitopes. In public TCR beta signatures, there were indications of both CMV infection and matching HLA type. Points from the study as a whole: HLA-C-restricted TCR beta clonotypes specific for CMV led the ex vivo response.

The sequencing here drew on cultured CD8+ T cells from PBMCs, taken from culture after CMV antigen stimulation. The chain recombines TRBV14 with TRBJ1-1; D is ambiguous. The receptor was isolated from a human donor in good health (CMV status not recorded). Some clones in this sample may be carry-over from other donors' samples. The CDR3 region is CASSQALAENTEAFF. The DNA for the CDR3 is TGTGCCAGCAGCCAAGCGTTAGCCGAGAACACTGAAGCTTTCTTT.